This TCR beta chain was captured in a study of cytomegalovirus exposure and HLA in healthy donors. The study's findings and limits: Some V segments could not be told apart, so they were left out, TRBV6-2 and TRBV6-3 among them. A few CMV-associated chains proved CMV antigen-specific in vitro. Most TCR sequences were uncommon, yet certain public TCRs appeared in many donors.

For this clone: Its antigen remains unknown.

Trimming stripped 0 bases from V and 6 bases from J, with 10 bases between. The CDR3 consists of 14 residues. Germline loops: CDR1 SGHNT, CDR2 YYREEE (reference sequence). 60 Vbeta and 13 Jbeta primers were used in PCR. Method: immunoSEQ multiplex PCR; TCRdb's copy keeps in-frame clones and lacks some. The data contain some 130,000 clones, roughly 82% of them singletons. V and J are TRBV5-4 and TRBJ2-1, with D possibly matching TRBD1 (6 bases). The sample was PBMCs. This clonotype originated in a male donor in good health and CMV-seropositive. The CDR3 coding sequence is TGTGCCAGCAGCTTGGTCGGACAGATCAATGAGCAGTTCTTC. It specifies CASSLVGQINEQFF.